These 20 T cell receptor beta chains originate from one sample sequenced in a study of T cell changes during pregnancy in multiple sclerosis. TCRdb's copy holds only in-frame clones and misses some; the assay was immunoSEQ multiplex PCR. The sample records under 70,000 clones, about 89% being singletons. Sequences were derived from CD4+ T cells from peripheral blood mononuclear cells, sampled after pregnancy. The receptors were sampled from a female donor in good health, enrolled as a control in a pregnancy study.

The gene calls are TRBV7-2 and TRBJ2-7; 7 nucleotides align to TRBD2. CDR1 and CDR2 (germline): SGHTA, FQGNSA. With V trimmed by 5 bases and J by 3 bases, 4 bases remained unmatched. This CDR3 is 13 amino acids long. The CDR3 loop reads CASSHTGGYEQYF. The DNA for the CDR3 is TGTGCCAGCAGCCATACGGGGGGCTACGAGCAGTACTTC. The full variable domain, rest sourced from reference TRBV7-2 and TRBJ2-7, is GAGVSQSPSNKVTEKGKDVELRCDPISGHTALYWYRQSLGQGLEFLIYFQGNSAPDKSGLPSDRFSAERTGGSVSTLTIQRTQQEDSAVYLCASSHTGGYEQYFGPGTRLTVT.

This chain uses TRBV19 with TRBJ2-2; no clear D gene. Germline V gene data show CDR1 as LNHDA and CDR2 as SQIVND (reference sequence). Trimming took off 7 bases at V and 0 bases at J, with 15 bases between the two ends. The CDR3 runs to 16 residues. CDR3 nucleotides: TGTGCCAGTATCCATAAGAGCCTGGCGAACACCGGGGAGCTGTTTTTT. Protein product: CASIHKSLANTGELFF.

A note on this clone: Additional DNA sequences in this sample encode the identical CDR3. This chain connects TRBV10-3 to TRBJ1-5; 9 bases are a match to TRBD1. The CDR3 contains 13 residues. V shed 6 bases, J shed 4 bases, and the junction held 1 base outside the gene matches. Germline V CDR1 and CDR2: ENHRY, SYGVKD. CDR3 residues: CAISGTGNQPQHF. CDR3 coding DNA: TGTGCCATCAGCGGGACAGGGAATCAGCCCCAGCATTTT.

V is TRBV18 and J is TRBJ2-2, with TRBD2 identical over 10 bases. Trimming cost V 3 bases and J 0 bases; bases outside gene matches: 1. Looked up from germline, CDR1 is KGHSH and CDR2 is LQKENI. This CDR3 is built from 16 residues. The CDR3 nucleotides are TGTGCCAGCTCACCGAGCGGGGGGGCGAACACCGGGGAGCTGTTTTTT. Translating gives CASSPSGGANTGELFF.

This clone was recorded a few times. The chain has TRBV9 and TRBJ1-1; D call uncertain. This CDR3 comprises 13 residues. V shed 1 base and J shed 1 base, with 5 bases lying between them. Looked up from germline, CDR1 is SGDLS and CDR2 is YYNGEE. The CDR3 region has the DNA TGTGCCAGCAGCGTAAACGGGAACACTGAAGCTTTCTTT. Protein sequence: CASSVNGNTEAFF.

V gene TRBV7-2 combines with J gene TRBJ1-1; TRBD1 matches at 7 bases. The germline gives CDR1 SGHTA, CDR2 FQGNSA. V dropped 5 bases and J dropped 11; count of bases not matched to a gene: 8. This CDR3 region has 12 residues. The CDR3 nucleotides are TGTGCCAGCAGCGTAAACAGGGGCCGGGCTTTCTTT. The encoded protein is CASSVNRGRAFF.

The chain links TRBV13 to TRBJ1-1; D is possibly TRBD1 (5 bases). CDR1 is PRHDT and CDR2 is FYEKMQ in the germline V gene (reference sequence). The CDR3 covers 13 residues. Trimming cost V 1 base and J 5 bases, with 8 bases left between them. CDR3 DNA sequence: TGTGCCAGCAGCTTAGATCGGGGGACTGAAGCTTTCTTT. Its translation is CASSLDRGTEAFF.

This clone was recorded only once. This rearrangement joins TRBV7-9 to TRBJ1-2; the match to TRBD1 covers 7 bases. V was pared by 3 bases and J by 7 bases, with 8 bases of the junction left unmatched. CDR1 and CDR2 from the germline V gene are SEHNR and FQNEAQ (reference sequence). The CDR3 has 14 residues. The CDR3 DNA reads TGTGCCAGCAGCTTGACAGGGAGAATAGTTGGCTACACCTTC. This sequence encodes CASSLTGRIVGYTF.

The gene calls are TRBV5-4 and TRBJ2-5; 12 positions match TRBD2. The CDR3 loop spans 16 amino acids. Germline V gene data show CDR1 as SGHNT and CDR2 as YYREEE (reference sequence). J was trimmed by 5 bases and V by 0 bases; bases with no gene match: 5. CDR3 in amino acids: CASSLARLAGAETQYF. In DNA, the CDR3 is TGTGCCAGCAGCTTGGCCAGACTAGCGGGGGCTGAGACCCAGTACTTC.

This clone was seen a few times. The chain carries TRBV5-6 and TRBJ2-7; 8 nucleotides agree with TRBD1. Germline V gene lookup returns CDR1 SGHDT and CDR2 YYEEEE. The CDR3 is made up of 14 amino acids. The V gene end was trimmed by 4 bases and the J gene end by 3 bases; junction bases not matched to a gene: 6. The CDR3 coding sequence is TGTGCCAGCAGCATAGGACAGGGCAACTACGAGCAGTACTTC. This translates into CASSIGQGNYEQYF.

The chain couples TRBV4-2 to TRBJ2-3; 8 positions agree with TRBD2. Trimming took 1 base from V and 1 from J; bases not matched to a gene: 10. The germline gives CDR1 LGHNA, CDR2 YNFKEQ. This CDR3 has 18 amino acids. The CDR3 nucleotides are TGTGCCAGCAGCCAAGCAACCTTAGCGGGGTACGGCACAGATACGCAGTATTTT. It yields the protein CASSQATLAGYGTDTQYF.

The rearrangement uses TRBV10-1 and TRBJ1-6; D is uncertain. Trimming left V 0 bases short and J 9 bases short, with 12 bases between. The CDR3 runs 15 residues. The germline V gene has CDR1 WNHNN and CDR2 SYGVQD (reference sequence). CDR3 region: CASSESGSCGSPLHF. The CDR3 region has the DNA TGCGCCAGCAGTGAGTCGGGGAGTTGCGGTTCACCCCTCCACTTT.

CDR3 protein: CASSGEGGQPQHF. DNA for the CDR3: TGTGCCAGCAGTGGAGAGGGCGGCCAGCCCCAGCATTTT. The chain uses TRBV2 and TRBJ1-5; D call uncertain. From germline, CDR1 is SNHLY and CDR2 FYNNEI. V shed 4 bases and J shed 7 bases, with 11 bases lying between them. This CDR3 region has 13 residues.

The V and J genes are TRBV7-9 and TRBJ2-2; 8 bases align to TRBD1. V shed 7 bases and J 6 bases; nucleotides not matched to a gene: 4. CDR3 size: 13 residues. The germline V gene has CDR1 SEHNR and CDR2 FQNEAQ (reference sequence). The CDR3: CASNKQGAGELFF. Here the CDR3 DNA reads TGTGCCAGCAACAAACAGGGGGCCGGGGAGCTGTTTTTT. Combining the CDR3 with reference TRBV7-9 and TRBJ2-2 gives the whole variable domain DTGVSQNPRHKITKRGQNVTFRCDPISEHNRLYWYRQTLGQGPEFLTYFQNEAQLEKSRLLSDRFSAERPKGSFSTLEIQRTEQGDSAMYLCASNKQGAGELFFGEGSRLTVL.

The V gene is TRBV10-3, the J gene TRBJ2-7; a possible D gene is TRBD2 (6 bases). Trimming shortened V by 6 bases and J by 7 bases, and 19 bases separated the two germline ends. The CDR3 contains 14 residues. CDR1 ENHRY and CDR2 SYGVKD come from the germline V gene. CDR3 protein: CAIRGTDGFGEQYF. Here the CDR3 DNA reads TGTGCCATCAGAGGGACTGACGGTTTTGGGGAGCAGTACTTC.

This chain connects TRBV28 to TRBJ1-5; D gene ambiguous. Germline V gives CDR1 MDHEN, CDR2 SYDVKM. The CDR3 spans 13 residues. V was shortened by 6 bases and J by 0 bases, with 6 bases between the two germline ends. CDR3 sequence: CASRKYSNQPQHF. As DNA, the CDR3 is TGTGCCAGCAGAAAATATAGCAATCAGCCCCAGCATTTT.

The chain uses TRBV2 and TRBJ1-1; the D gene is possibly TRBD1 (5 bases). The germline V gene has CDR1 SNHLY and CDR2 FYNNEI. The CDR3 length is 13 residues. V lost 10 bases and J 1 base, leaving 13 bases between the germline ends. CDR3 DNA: TGTGCCACCTACCTTGACAGGAACACTGAAGCTTTCTTT. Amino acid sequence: CATYLDRNTEAFF.

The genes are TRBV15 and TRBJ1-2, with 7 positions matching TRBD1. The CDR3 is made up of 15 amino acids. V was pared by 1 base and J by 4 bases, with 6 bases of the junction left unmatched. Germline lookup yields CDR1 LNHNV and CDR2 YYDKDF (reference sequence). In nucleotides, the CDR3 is TGTGCCACCAGCAGAGGACAGGGCTACGTCTATGGCTACACCTTC. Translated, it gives CATSRGQGYVYGYTF.

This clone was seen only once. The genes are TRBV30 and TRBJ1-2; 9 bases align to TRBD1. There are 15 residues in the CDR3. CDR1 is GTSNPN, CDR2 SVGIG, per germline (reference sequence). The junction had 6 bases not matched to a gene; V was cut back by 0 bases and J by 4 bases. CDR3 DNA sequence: TGTGCCTGGAGTGTACGACAGGGGGTTCGCTATGGCTACACCTTC. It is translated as CAWSVRQGVRYGYTF.

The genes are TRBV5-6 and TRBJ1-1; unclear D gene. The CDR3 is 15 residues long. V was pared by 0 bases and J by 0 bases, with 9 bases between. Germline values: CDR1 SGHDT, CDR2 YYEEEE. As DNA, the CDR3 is TGTGCCAGCAGCTTGGCGAGGCAGTTGAACACTGAAGCTTTCTTT. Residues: CASSLARQLNTEAFF.